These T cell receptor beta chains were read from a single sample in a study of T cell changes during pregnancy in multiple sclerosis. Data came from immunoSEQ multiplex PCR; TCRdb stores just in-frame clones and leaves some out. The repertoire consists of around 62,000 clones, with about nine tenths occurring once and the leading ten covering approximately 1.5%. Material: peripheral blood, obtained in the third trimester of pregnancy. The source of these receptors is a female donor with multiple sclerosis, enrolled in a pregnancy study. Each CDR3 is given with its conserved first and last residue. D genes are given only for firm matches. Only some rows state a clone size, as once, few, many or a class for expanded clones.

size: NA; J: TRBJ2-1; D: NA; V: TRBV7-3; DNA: TGTGCCAGCAGCTCGGGGAGCTCCTACAATGAGCAGTTCTTC; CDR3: CASSSGSSYNEQFF
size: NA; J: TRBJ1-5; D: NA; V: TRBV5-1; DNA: TGCGCCAGCAGCTTAAGGTCAGGGGATCAGCCCCAGCATTTT; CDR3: CASSLRSGDQPQHF
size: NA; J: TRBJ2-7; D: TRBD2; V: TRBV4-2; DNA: TGTGCCAGCAGCCAGACTAGCGGGAGAAGCTACGAGCAGTACTTC; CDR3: CASSQTSGRSYEQYF
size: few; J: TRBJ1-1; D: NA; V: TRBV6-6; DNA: TGTGCCAGCAGCAGGAACACTGAAGCTTTCTTT; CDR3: CASSRNTEAFF
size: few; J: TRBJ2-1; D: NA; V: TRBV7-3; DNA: TGTGCCAGCAGCTCGCCGACAGTTTACAATGAGCAGTTCTTC; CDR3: CASSSPTVYNEQFF
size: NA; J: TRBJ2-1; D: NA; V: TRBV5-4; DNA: TGTGCCAGCAGCTTACCGGGTCGGAGCGGGAATGAGCAGTTCTTC; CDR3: CASSLPGRSGNEQFF
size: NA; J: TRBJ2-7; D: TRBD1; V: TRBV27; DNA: TGTGCCAGCAGTTTAAGTTCGGACAGGAGGTACGAGCAGTACTTC; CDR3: CASSLSSDRRYEQYF
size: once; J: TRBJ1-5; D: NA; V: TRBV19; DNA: TGTGCCAGTAGTATACCCCTGGGGACTTCCAAACCGAATCAGCCCCAGCATTTT; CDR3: CASSIPLGTSKPNQPQHF
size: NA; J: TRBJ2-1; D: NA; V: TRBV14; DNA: TGTGCCAGCAGCCACCAGGGTGTCGAGCAGTTCTTC; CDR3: CASSHQGVEQFF
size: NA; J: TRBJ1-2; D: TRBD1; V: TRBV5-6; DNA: TGTGCCAGCGGGTTCGGACAGGGGAAATATGGCTACACCTTC; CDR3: CASGFGQGKYGYTF
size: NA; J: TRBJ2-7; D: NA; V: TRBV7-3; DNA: TGTGCCAGCAGCTCCCAGGACGAGCAGTACTTC; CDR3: CASSSQDEQYF
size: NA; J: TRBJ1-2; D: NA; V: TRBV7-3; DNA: TGTGCCAGCAGCCCGACAGCTAACTATGGCTACACCTTC; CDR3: CASSPTANYGYTF
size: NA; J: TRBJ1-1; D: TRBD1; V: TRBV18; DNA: TGTGCCAGCTCACCGGGACAGGCGAACACTGAAGCTTTCTTT; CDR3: CASSPGQANTEAFF